A selection of T cell receptor beta chains follows, all from one sample in a study of T-cell memory formation after mild COVID-19. TCRdb analysed the 5' RACE reads with MiXCR anew, one entry per CDR3 protein. Here the sample spans 260,000 or so distinct CDR3 sequences, 15% to 20% being singletons. Sequenced: PBMCs or a T cell subset sorted from them (not recorded which). The receptor source for this set is a man between 18 and 29 years old who had mild COVID-19 (a few samples of this study predate the infection). Cell type and time point are not known. The CDR3 runs from the conserved cysteine through the conserved F or W. The D gene is left open where the match is weak. The size of a clone is reported for some rows only, either as once, few or many, or as a class for expanded clones.

D gene	V gene	clone size	J gene	CDR3 protein	CDR3 DNA
TRBD1	TRBV5-1	few	TRBJ2-2	CASSLEGGRYTGELFF	TGCGCCAGCAGCTTGGAAGGGGGCCGGTACACCGGGGAGCTGTTTTTT
-	TRBV7-6	-	TRBJ2-1	CASSHSHNEQFF	TGTGCCAGCTCCCATTCGCACAATGAGCAGTTCTTC
-	TRBV6-5	few	TRBJ2-2	CASSPRQGPTGELFF	TGTGCCAGCAGTCCCCGGCAGGGGCCGACCGGGGAGCTGTTTTTT
-	TRBV5-1	few	TRBJ2-5	CASSTDEETQYF	TGCGCCAGCAGTACAGACGAAGAGACCCAGTACTTC
-	TRBV4-2	-	TRBJ2-4	CASSQDGGGGNIQYF	TGTGCCAGCAGCCAAGATGGGGGCGGGGGAAACATTCAGTACTTC
-	TRBV15	-	TRBJ2-5	CATGRGNSQETQYF	TGTGCCACCGGGCGAGGGAATTCTCAAGAGACCCAGTACTTC
-	TRBV7-2	-	TRBJ1-1	CASSLMDSALAEAFF	TGTGCCAGCAGCTTAATGGACAGCGCCCTCGCCGAAGCTTTCTTT
TRBD2	TRBV29-1	-	TRBJ2-1	CSVELAAHNEQFF	TGCAGCGTCGAACTAGCGGCGCACAATGAGCAGTTCTTC
TRBD2	TRBV7-9	few	TRBJ2-3	CASRGGDRTDTQYF	TGTGCCAGCAGGGGGGGGGACCGCACAGATACGCAGTATTTT
-	TRBV12-3/TRBV12-4	few	TRBJ2-7	CASSFRTGSEQYF	TGTGCCAGCAGTTTTCGCACAGGGTCCGAGCAGTACTTC
-	TRBV5-6	few	TRBJ2-1	CASSWDPANEQFF	TGTGCCAGCAGCTGGGATCCGGCCAATGAGCAGTTCTTC
-	TRBV27	-	TRBJ1-5	CASSSDRDNQPQHF	TGTGCCAGCAGTTCGGACAGAGACAATCAGCCCCAGCATTTT
TRBD2	TRBV5-1	-	TRBJ2-5	CASSQTSGQQETQYF	TGCGCCAGCAGCCAGACTAGCGGACAACAAGAGACCCAGTACTTC
-	TRBV30	-	TRBJ2-3	CAWMAFAPSDTQYF	TGTGCCTGGATGGCCTTTGCCCCCTCAGATACGCAGTATTTT
TRBD1	TRBV10-3	many	TRBJ2-5	CAIGGQAETQYF	TGTGCCATCGGGGGACAGGCAGAGACCCAGTACTTC
-	TRBV7-2	-	TRBJ2-5	CASSAGQHQETQYF	TGTGCCAGCAGCGCGGGACAGCACCAAGAGACCCAGTACTTC
-	TRBV5-1	-	TRBJ2-7	CASSGTGEQYF	TGCGCCAGCAGCGGAACAGGGGAGCAGTACTTC
-	TRBV28	few	TRBJ1-2	CASTAGHYGYTF	TGTGCCAGCACAGCAGGGCACTATGGCTACACCTTC
TRBD2	TRBV5-1	-	TRBJ2-2	CASTPSGGFDTGELFF	TGCGCCAGCACCCCTAGCGGGGGGTTTGACACCGGGGAGCTGTTTTTT
-	TRBV7-6	-	TRBJ1-1	CASIPIMNTEAFF	TGTGCCAGCATACCTATAATGAACACTGAAGCTTTCTTT
-	TRBV7-9	few	TRBJ2-1	CASSSPPGWGNEQFF	TGTGCCAGCAGCTCTCCCCCCGGTTGGGGGAATGAGCAGTTCTTC
TRBD1	TRBV7-8	-	TRBJ1-1	CASSSYRGLGTEAFF	TGTGCCAGCAGCTCATACAGGGGGCTTGGCACTGAAGCTTTCTTT
-	TRBV7-9	-	TRBJ2-1	CASSLKGAGNEQFF	TGTGCCAGCAGCTTAAAAGGTGCGGGCAATGAGCAGTTCTTC
TRBD1	TRBV11-2	few	TRBJ2-5	CASSTFRGRLETQYF	TGTGCCAGCAGCACCTTCAGGGGGCGTTTAGAGACCCAGTACTTC
-	TRBV3-1	few	TRBJ1-2	CASSQEPGGYGYTF	TGTGCCAGCAGCCAAGAGCCTGGCGGCTATGGCTACACCTTC
TRBD1	TRBV5-6	-	TRBJ1-1	CASSATTGPEAFF	TGTGCCAGCAGCGCGACGACAGGGCCTGAAGCTTTCTTT
-	TRBV5-6	few	TRBJ2-5	CASSLFRQETQYF	TGTGCCAGCAGCTTGTTTCGGCAAGAGACCCAGTACTTC
-	TRBV5-1	many	TRBJ1-2	CASSLAQVGPNYGYTF	TGCGCCAGCAGCTTGGCCCAGGTAGGGCCCAACTATGGCTACACCTTC
-	TRBV7-2	many	TRBJ2-2	CASSPVGTGELFF	TGTGCCAGCAGCCCGGTCGGAACCGGGGAGCTGTTTTTT
-	TRBV29-1	few	TRBJ2-4	CSVVPGAKNIQYF	TGCAGCGTTGTACCCGGGGCCAAAAACATTCAGTACTTC
-	TRBV5-1	few	TRBJ2-1	CASSPGSGRSEQFF	TGCGCCAGCAGCCCAGGGTCAGGCCGAAGTGAGCAGTTCTTC
-	TRBV7-6	few	TRBJ1-1	CASSNQQNTEAFF	TGTGCCAGCAGCAACCAGCAGAACACTGAAGCTTTCTTT
-	TRBV7-2	few	TRBJ2-1	CASSLVGDGYNEQFF	TGTGCCAGCAGCTTAGTTGGCGACGGCTACAATGAGCAGTTCTTC
-	TRBV7-8	few	TRBJ1-4	CASSSGPFTEKLFF	TGTGCCAGCAGCTCCGGTCCGTTCACGGAAAAACTGTTTTTT
-	TRBV7-9	few	TRBJ2-5	CASSYLGDQETQYF	TGTGCCAGCAGCTATTTGGGGGACCAAGAGACCCAGTACTTC
-	TRBV6-2/TRBV6-3	-	TRBJ2-3	CASSQGLRRTYTDTQYF	TGTGCCAGCAGTCAAGGACTCCGACGAACCTACACAGATACGCAGTATTTT
-	TRBV5-1	few	TRBJ2-2	CASSEELPNTGELFF	TGCGCCAGCAGCGAGGAACTCCCGAACACCGGGGAGCTGTTTTTT
-	TRBV5-1	-	TRBJ1-1	CASSLGKGSTEAFF	TGCGCCAGCAGCTTGGGTAAAGGGAGCACTGAAGCTTTCTTT
-	TRBV7-9	few	TRBJ1-2	CASSLVGTYGYTF	TGTGCCAGCAGCTTAGTGGGGACCTATGGCTACACCTTC